This entry lists 14 T cell receptor beta chains sequenced from one sample in a study of blood T cell dynamics during melanoma immunotherapy. Libraries were prepared by immunoSEQ multiplex PCR; TCRdb keeps only in-frame clonotypes and omits some of them. Among more than 15,000 clones listed, around 83% were seen once. The sample's time point: pre-treatment baseline. Sequencing used blood, obtained from a patient treated with checkpoint blockade. These receptors originate from a human donor with melanoma.

The V and J genes are TRBV11-2 and TRBJ1-2; 8 nucleotides match TRBD1. Germline-derived CDR1 and CDR2 are SGHAT and FQNNGV. The CDR3 loop spans 15 amino acids. Trimming removed 5 bases from V and 2 bases from J; junction bases left unmatched: 7. CDR3 loop: CASSPPRTGNYGYTF. CDR3 bases: TGTGCCAGCAGCCCCCCCCGGACAGGGAACTATGGCTACACCTTC.

This sequence joins TRBV27 and TRBJ2-1; either TRBD1 or TRBD2 may fit D (6 bases each). V lost 6 bases and J lost 7, with 10 bases in between. Germline V CDR1 and CDR2: MNHEY, SMNVEV (reference sequence). This CDR3 has 12 amino acids. CDR3 residues: CASRRGENEQFF. The CDR3 DNA reads as TGTGCCAGCAGGAGGGGGGAAAATGAGCAGTTCTTC.

This clone was detected a few times. The chain links TRBV7-9 to TRBJ1-5, with D possibly TRBD1 on 5 matching bases. Germline assignment: CDR1 SEHNR and CDR2 FQNEAQ (reference sequence). CDR3 size: 15 residues. V lost 2 bases and J 1 base, leaving 9 bases between the germline ends. This CDR3 reads CASSLYGDSNQPQHF. CDR3 in DNA: TGTGCCAGCAGCTTATACGGGGACAGCAATCAGCCCCAGCATTTT. The whole variable domain, remainder taken from reference TRBV7-9 and TRBJ1-5, is DTGVSQNPRHKITKRGQNVTFRCDPISEHNRLYWYRQTLGQGPEFLTYFQNEAQLEKSRLLSDRFSAERPKGSFSTLEIQRTEQGDSAMYLCASSLYGDSNQPQHFGDGTRLSIL.

The chain carries TRBV7-2 and TRBJ2-7; D is possibly TRBD1 (5 bases). This CDR3 has 15 residues. Germline loops: CDR1 SGHTA, CDR2 FQGNSA. The V end lost 3 bases, the J end lost 0 bases, and 12 bases lay between the germline ends. The DNA for the CDR3 is TGTGCCAGCAGCTTGACACAGGCCTCCTCCTACGAGCAGTACTTC. It yields the protein CASSLTQASSYEQYF.

This rearrangement joins TRBV28 to TRBJ1-5, with 8 positions matching TRBD1. CDR1 is MDHEN, CDR2 SYDVKM, per germline. The CDR3 length is 15 residues. V lost 5 bases and J lost 2; bases outside the gene matches: 5. CDR3 sequence reads: CASSKPTGGNQPQHF. The CDR3, as DNA: TGTGCCAGCAGTAAACCGACAGGGGGCAATCAGCCCCAGCATTTT.

The chain couples TRBV28 to TRBJ2-1; 9 bases are a match to TRBD2. Germline CDR1 is MDHEN and CDR2 is SYDVKM. The CDR3 runs to 17 residues. Unmatched junction bases numbered 10, after V lost 7 bases and J lost 0 bases. The DNA for the CDR3 is TGTGCCAGCACGACTAGCGGCACTCCTAGCTCCTACAATGAGCAGTTCTTC. The encoded protein is CASTTSGTPSSYNEQFF. The complete variable domain, with remaining parts taken from reference TRBV28 and TRBJ2-1, reads DVKVTQSSRYLVKRTGEKVFLECVQDMDHENMFWYRQDPGLGLRLIYFSYDVKMKEKGDIPEGYSVSREKKERFSLILESASTNQTSMYLCASTTSGTPSSYNEQFFGPGTRLTVL.

This clone was found once. The genes are TRBV5-1 and TRBJ1-6, with D perhaps TRBD1 (5 bases). The CDR3 is 17 residues long. The germline V gene has CDR1 SGHRS and CDR2 YFSETQ. Trimming took off 0 bases at V and 6 bases at J, with 16 bases between the two ends. This CDR3 reads CASSLAVRGRGNSPLHF. CDR3 DNA: TGCGCCAGCAGCTTGGCCGTAAGGGGTCGGGGTAATTCACCCCTCCACTTT.

The chain combines TRBV11-3 with TRBJ2-1; D remains ambiguous. Germline CDR1 and CDR2: SGHNT and YENEEA. This CDR3 contains 11 residues. V lost 3 bases and J 8 bases, leaving 5 bases between the germline ends. This chain's CDR3 is CASSLFYEQFF. The CDR3 nucleotides are TGTGCCAGCAGCTTGTTCTATGAGCAGTTCTTC.

J is TRBJ1-4 and V is TRBV6-1; TRBD1 matches at 7 bases. Looked up from germline, CDR1 is MNHNS and CDR2 is SASEGT. This CDR3 spans 14 amino acids. Trimming cost V 9 bases and J 4 bases; bases outside gene matches: 8. For the CDR3, the DNA is TGTGCCAGTCAAAACAGGGGCCATAATGAAAAACTGTTTTTT. It encodes CASQNRGHNEKLFF.

The chain carries TRBV7-9 and TRBJ2-4; TRBD1 matches at 7 bases. V shed 5 bases, J shed 8 bases, and the junction held 9 bases outside the gene matches. The germline V gene has CDR1 SEHNR and CDR2 FQNEAQ (reference sequence). CDR3 length: 14 residues. CDR3 in amino acids: CASSRTGVIDIQYF. Here the CDR3 DNA reads TGTGCCAGCAGCCGAACAGGGGTGATAGACATTCAGTACTTC.

The chain recombines TRBV28 with TRBJ1-2; a possible D gene is TRBD1 (5 bases). The germline gives CDR1 MDHEN, CDR2 SYDVKM. Between the trimmed V and J ends, which lost 7 bases and 5 bases, there was a span of 14 bases. The length of the CDR3 is 13 residues. The CDR3 bases are TGTGCCAGCAAAACTCCGGGGGGTTATGGCTACACCTTC. Translated: CASKTPGGYGYTF.

The chain uses TRBV25-1 and TRBJ2-7, with D perhaps being TRBD1 or TRBD2 (5 bases each). The ends were cut back, 6 bases at V and 1 base at J, with 10 bases in the middle. This CDR3 has 13 amino acids. Germline V gene lookup returns CDR1 MGHDK and CDR2 SYGVNS. The CDR3 loop reads CASSRGPSYEQYF. The DNA of the CDR3 is TGTGCCAGCAGCCGGGGACCGTCCTACGAGCAGTACTTC.

The chain carries TRBV6-5 and TRBJ2-5; D may correspond to TRBD1 or TRBD2 (5 bases each). The V gene lost 6 bases and the J gene lost 7 bases, with 12 bases spanning the gap. Germline assignment: CDR1 MNHEY and CDR2 SVGAGI. This CDR3 comprises 12 residues. The CDR3 loop is CASRYSGGTQYF. For the CDR3, the DNA is TGTGCCAGCAGATATAGTGGGGGGACCCAGTACTTC.

This clone was detected a few times. The rearrangement links TRBV12-5 to TRBJ2-1; 8 nucleotides agree with TRBD1. The trim removed 1 base at V and 12 bases at J, leaving 5 bases unmatched. The CDR3 has 13 residues. CDR1 is LGHNT, CDR2 FRNRAP, per germline. The CDR3 nucleotides read TGTGCTAGTGGTTTGGAAGGACAGGGTGGGCAGTTCTTC. This codes for CASGLEGQGGQFF.